One and the same sample provided the 9 T cell receptor beta chains below, sequenced in a study of blood T cell repertoires in COVID-19. Using immunoSEQ multiplex PCR, the repertoire was profiled, and TCRdb retains in-frame clones only, with some absent. The data hold about 330,000 clones, with about 92% observed a single time. Sequencing used PBMCs or T cells enriched from blood (not recorded which). All receptors come from a woman aged 25 to 39 who had recovered from COVID-19.

CDR3 nucleotide sequence: TGTGCCAGTAGTATCATCGGGACAGGGGGCGAGACCCAGTACTTC. Residues: CASSIIGTGGETQYF. The chain combines TRBV19 with TRBJ2-5; 12 bases fit TRBD1. CDR3 length: 15 amino acids. Germline V gives CDR1 LNHDA, CDR2 SQIVND (reference sequence). J gave up 5 bases and V 3 bases, and 4 bases lay outside the gene matches.

This chain joins TRBV5-4 and TRBJ2-7, with TRBD2 identical over 11 bases. There are 13 residues in the CDR3. Losses at the gene ends were 4 bases for V and 7 bases for J; bases not matched to a gene: 4. CDR1 is SGHNT and CDR2 is YYREEE in the germline V gene (reference sequence). Here the CDR3 reads CASSLRLAGEQYF. In DNA, the CDR3 is TGTGCCAGCAGCCTGAGACTAGCGGGGGAGCAGTACTTC.

The V and J genes are TRBV12-3 or TRBV12-4 and TRBJ2-7; no firm D call. The CDR3 totals 12 residues. V was trimmed by 3 bases and J by 3 bases, leaving 6 bases between them. The CDR3 here is CASSLMSYEQYF. DNA for the CDR3: TGTGCCAGCAGTTTGATGAGCTACGAGCAGTACTTC.

The rearrangement uses TRBV18 and TRBJ1-3; 8 bases map to TRBD1. Germline V gene lookup returns CDR1 KGHSH and CDR2 LQKENI. The trim removed 3 bases at V and 4 bases at J, leaving 5 bases unmatched. This CDR3 region has 15 residues. In nucleotides, the CDR3 is TGTGCCAGCTCACCTGGACAGGGAGGCGGAAACACCATATATTTT. It codes for CASSPGQGGGNTIYF. The full variable domain, with the rest looked up from reference TRBV18 and TRBJ1-3, is NAGVMQNPRHLVRRRGQEARLRCSPMKGHSHVYWYRQLPEEGLKFMVYLQKENIIDESGMPKERFSAEFPKEGPSILRIQQVVRGDSAAYFCASSPGQGGGNTIYFGEGSWLTVV.

The rearrangement links TRBV29-1 to TRBJ2-1; D may be TRBD1 (5 bases). The CDR3 consists of 15 residues. CDR1 is SQVTM, CDR2 ANQGSEA, per germline. V lost 7 bases and J lost 0, with 16 bases in between. CDR3 sequence reads: CSARGWGGSYNEQFF. The CDR3 DNA is TGCAGCGCTCGCGGCTGGGGCGGCTCCTACAATGAGCAGTTCTTC.

The chain joins TRBV21-1 to TRBJ1-5. TRBV21-1 is a pseudogene segment. This CDR3 spans 15 amino acids. CDR3 region: CASSNRRDAGQPQHF. CDR3 bases: TGTGCCAGCAGCAATCGGAGGGACGCGGGACAGCCCCAGCATTTT.

The chain uses TRBV19 and TRBJ1-4; D possibly corresponds to TRBD1 (6 bases). The length of the CDR3 is 13 residues. Per germline, CDR1 LNHDA and CDR2 SQIVND (reference sequence). Trimming took 6 bases from V and 8 from J, leaving 13 bases between them. CDR3 residues: CASRDSGTEKLFF. The CDR3 DNA is TGTGCCAGTAGGGACAGTGGGACCGAAAAACTGTTTTTT.

The count of this clone is one. J is TRBJ1-6 and V is TRBV7-2; D unresolved. Germline CDR1 and CDR2: SGHTA and FQGNSA. The CDR3 covers 16 residues. V shed 6 bases and J shed 7 bases, with 19 bases lying between them. CDR3 loop: CASSSIAPPGNSPLHF. CDR3 DNA: TGTGCCAGCAGTTCAATAGCCCCTCCCGGGAATTCACCCCTCCACTTT.

This clone was found once. The chain couples TRBV6-5 to TRBJ2-5; 9 bases fit TRBD1. The junction had 8 bases not matched to a gene; V was cut back by 5 bases and J by 7 bases. CDR3 size: 14 residues. Germline lookup yields CDR1 MNHEY and CDR2 SVGAGI. CDR3 loop: CASSTGGALGTQYF. CDR3 bases: TGTGCCAGCAGTACAGGGGGCGCGTTGGGGACCCAGTACTTC.